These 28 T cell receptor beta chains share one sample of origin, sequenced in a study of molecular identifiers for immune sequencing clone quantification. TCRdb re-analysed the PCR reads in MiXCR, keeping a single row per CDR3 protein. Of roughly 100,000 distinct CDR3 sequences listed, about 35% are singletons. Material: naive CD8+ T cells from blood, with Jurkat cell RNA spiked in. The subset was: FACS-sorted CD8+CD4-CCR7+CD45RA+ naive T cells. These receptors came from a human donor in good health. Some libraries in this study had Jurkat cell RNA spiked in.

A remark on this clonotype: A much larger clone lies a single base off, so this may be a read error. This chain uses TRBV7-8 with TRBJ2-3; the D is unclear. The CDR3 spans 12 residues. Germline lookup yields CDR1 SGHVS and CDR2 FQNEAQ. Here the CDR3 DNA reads TGTGCCAGCAGAGAACACACAGATACGCAGTGTTTT. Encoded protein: CASREHTDTQCF.

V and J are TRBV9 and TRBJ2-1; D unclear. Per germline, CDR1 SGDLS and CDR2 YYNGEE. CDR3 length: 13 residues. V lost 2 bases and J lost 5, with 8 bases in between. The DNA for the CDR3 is TGTGCCAGCAGCGTGCTTCTAGACAATGAGCAGTTCTTC. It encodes CASSVLLDNEQFF.

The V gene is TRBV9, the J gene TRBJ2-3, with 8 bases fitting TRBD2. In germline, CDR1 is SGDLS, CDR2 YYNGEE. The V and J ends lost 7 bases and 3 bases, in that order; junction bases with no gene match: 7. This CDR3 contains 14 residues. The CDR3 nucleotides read TGTGCCAGCGGCTTGGGCGGGGGGACAGATACGCAGTATTTT. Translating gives CASGLGGGTDTQYF.

The CDR3 region has the DNA TGTGCCAGTAGTATCCAGGGTTACGGGGCCAACGTCCTGACTTTC. Translating it yields CASSIQGYGANVLTF. The chain joins TRBV19 to TRBJ2-6, with a tentative D call TRBD1 (5 bases). The CDR3 extends over 15 amino acids. V gave up 3 bases and J gave up 4 bases, with 10 bases separating them. In germline, CDR1 is LNHDA, CDR2 SQIVND (reference sequence).

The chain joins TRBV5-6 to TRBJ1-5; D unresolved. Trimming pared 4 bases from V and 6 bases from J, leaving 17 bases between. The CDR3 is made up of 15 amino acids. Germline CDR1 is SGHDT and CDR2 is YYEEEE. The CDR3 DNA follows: TGTGCCAGCAGCCACGGGTCGGGGTTCGGTCAGCCCCAGCATTTT. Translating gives CASSHGSGFGQPQHF.

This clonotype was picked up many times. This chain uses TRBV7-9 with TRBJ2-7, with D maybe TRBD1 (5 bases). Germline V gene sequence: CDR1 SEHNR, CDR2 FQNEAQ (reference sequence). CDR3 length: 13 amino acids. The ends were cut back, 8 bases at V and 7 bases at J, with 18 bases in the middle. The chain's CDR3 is CASGAQGYREQYF. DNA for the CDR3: TGTGCCAGCGGGGCGCAGGGATATCGGGAGCAGTACTTC.

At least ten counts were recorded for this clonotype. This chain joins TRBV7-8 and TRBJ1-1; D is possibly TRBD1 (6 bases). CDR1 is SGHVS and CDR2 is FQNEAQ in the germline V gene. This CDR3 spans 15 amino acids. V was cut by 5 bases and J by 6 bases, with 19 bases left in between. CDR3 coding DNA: TGTGCCAGCAGCACCACAGGGTTGTTCACCTCTGAAGCTTTCTTT. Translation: CASSTTGLFTSEAFF. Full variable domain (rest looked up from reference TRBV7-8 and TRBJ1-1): GAGVSQSPRYKVAKRGQDVALRCDPISGHVSLFWYQQALGQGPEFLTYFQNEAQLDKSGLPSDRFFAERPEGSVSTLKIQRTQQEDSAVYLCASSTTGLFTSEAFFGQGTRLTVV.

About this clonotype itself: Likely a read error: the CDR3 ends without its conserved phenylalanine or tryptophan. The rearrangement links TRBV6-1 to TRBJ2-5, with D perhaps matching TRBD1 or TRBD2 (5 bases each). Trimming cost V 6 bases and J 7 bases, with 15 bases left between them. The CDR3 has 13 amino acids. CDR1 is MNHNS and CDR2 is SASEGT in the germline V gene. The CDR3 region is CASRTPRGATQYY. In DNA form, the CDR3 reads TGTGCCAGCAGAACCCCCAGAGGGGCGACCCAGTACTAC.

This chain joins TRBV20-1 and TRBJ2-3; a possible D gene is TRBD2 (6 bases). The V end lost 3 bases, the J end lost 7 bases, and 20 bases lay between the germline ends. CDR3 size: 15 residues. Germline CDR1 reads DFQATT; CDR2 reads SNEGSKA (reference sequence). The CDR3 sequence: CSARRTGEPVYTQYF. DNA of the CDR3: TGCAGTGCTAGGAGGACGGGGGAGCCTGTTTATACGCAGTATTTT.

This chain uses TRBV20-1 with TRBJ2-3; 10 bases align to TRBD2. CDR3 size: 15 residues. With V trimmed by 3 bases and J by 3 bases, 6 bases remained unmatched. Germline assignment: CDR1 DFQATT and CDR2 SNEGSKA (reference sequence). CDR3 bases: TGCAGTGCTAGTCAGCGGGAGGGCCGAACAGATACGCAGTATTTT. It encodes CSASQREGRTDTQYF.

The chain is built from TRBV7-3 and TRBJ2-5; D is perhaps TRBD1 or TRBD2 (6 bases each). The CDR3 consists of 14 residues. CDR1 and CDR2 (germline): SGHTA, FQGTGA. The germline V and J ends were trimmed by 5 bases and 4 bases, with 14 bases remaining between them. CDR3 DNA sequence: TGTGCCAGCAGCCATACGGGGGCGGGAGAGACCCAGTACTTC. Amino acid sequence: CASSHTGAGETQYF.

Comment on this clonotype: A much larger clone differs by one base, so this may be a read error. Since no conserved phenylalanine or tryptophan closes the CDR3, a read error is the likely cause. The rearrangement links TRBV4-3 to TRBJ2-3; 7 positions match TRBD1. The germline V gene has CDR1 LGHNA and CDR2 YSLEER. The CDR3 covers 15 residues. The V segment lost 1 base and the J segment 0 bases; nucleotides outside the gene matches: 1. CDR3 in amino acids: CASSQADRSTDTQYI. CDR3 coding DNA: TGCGCCAGCAGCCAAGCGGACAGGAGCACAGATACGCAGTATATT.

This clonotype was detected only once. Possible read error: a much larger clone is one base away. The CDR3 region has the DNA TGTGCCAGCGGTCTTACAGGGGCGCAGGGCTACACCTTC. Encoded protein: CASGLTGAQGYTF. The chain recombines TRBV6-6 with TRBJ1-2; 7 bases are a match to TRBD1. Trimming at V came to 8 bases and at J to 8 bases, leaving 11 bases not matched to a gene. The germline V gene encodes CDR1 MNHNY and CDR2 SVGAGI (reference sequence). This CDR3 is 13 amino acids long.

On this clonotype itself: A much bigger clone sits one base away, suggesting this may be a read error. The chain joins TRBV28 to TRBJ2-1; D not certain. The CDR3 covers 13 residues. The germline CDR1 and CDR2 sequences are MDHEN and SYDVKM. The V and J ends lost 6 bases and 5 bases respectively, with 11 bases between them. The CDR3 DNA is TGTGCCAGCAGCCTCGACCCCAACAATGAGCAGTTCTTC. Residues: CASSLDPNNEQFF.

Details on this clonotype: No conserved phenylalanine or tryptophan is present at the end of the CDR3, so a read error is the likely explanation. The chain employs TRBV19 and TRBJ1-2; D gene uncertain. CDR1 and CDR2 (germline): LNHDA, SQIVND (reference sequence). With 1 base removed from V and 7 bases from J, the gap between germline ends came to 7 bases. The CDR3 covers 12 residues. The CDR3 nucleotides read TGTGCCAGTAGTATAGGGGGATCTGGCTACACCATC. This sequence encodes CASSIGGSGYTI.

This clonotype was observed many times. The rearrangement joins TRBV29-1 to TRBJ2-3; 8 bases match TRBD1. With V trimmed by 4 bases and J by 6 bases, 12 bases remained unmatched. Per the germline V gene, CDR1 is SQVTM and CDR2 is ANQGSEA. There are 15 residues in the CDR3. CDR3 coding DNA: TGCAGCGTTGTGGGGACCGGGACAGGAGTTGATACGCAGTATTTT. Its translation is CSVVGTGTGVDTQYF.

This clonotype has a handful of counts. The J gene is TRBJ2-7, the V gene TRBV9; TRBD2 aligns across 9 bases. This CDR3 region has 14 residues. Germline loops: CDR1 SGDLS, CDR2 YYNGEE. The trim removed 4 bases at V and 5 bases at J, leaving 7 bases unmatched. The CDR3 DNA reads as TGTGCCAGCAGCCCAGGGACTAGCTACCACGAGCAGTACTTC. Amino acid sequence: CASSPGTSYHEQYF.

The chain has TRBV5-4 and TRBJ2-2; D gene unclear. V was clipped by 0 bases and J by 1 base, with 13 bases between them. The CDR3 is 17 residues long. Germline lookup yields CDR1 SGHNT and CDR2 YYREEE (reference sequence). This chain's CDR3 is CASSLGPNGENTGELFF. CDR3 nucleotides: TGTGCCAGCAGCTTGGGCCCCAACGGAGAGAACACCGGGGAGCTGTTTTTT. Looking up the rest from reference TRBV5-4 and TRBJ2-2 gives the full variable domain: ETGVTQSPTHLIKTRGQQVTLRCSSQSGHNTVSWYQQALGQGPQFIFQYYREEENGRGNFPPRFSGLQFPNYSSELNVNALELDDSALYLCASSLGPNGENTGELFFGEGSRLTVL.

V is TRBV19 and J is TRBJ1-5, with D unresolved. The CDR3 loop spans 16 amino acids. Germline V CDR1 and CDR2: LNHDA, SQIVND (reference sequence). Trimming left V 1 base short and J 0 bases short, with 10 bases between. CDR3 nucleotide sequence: TGTGCCAGTAGTATAGGAACGAGGGCTAGCAATCAGCCCCAGCATTTT. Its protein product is CASSIGTRASNQPQHF.

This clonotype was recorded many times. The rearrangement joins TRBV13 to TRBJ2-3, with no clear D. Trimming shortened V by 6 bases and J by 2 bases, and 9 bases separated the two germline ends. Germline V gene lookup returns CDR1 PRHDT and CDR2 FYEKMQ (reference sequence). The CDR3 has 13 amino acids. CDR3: CASRDEYTDTQYF. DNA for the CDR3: TGTGCCAGCAGGGATGAATACACAGATACGCAGTATTTT.

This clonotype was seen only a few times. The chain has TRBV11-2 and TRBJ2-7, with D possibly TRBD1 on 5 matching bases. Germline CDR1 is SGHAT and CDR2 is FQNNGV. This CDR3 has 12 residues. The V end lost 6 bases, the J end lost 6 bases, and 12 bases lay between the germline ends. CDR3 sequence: CASRAQGIEQYF. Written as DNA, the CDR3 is TGTGCCAGCAGAGCGCAGGGAATCGAGCAGTACTTC.

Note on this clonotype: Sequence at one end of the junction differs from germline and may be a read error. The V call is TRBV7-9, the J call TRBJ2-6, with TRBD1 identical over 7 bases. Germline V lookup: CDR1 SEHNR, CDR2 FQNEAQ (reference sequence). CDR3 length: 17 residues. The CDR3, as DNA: TGTGCCAGCAGCAACGACAGGGTAGGGTCTGGGGCCAGCGTCCTGACTTTC. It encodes CASSNDRVGSGASVLTF. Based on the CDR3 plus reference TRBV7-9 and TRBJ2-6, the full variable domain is DTGVSQNPRHKITKRGQNVTFRCDPISEHNRLYWYRQTLGQGPEFLTYFQNEAQLEKSRLLSDRFSAERPKGSFSTLEIQRTEQGDSAMYLCASSNDRVGSGASVLTFGAGSRLTVL.

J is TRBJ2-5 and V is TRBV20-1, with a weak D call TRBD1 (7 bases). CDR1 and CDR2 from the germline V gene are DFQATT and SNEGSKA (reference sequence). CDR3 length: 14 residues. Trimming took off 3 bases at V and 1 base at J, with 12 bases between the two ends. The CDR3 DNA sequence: TGCAGTGCTAGCGGGGGACAGTCCCAAGAGACCCAGTACTTC. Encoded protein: CSASGGQSQETQYF.

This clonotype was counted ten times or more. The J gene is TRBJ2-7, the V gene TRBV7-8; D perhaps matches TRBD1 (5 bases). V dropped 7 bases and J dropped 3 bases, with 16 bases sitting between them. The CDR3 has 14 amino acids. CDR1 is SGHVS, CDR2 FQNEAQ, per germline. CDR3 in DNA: TGTGCCAGCACCGTTTGGATCGACAGCTACGAGCAGTACTTC. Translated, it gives CASTVWIDSYEQYF. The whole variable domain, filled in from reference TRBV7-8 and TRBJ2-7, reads GAGVSQSPRYKVAKRGQDVALRCDPISGHVSLFWYQQALGQGPEFLTYFQNEAQLDKSGLPSDRFFAERPEGSVSTLKIQRTQQEDSAVYLCASTVWIDSYEQYFGPGTRLTVT.

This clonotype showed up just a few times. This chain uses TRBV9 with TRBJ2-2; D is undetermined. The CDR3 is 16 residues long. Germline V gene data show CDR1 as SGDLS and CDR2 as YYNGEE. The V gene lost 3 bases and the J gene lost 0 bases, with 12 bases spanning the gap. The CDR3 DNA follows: TGTGCCAGCAGCGCCGATCGTGGGGCGAACACCGGGGAGCTGTTTTTT. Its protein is CASSADRGANTGELFF.

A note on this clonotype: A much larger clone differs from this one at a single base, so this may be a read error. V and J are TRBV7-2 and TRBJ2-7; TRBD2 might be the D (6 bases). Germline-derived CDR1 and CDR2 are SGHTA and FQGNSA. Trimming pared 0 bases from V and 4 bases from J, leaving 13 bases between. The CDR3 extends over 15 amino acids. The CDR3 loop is CASSLAHGSGYEQYF. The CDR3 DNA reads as TGTGCCAGCAGCTTAGCGCACGGTAGCGGATACGAGCAGTACTTC.

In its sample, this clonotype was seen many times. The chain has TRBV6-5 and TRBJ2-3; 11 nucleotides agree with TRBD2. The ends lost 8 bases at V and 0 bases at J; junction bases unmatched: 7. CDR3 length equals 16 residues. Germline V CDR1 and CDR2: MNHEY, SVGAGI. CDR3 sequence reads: CASAAGLAASTDTQYF. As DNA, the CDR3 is TGTGCCAGCGCCGCGGGACTAGCGGCTAGCACAGATACGCAGTATTTT.

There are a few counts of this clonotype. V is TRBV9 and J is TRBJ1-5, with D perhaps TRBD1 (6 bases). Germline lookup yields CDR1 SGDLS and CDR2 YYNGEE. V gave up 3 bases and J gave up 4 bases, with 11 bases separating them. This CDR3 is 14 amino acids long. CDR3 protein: CASSAQGSNQPQHF. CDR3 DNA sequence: TGTGCCAGCAGCGCACAGGGTAGTAATCAGCCCCAGCATTTT. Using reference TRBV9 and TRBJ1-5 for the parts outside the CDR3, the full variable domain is DSGVTQTPKHLITATGQRVTLRCSPRSGDLSVYWYQQSLDQGLQFLIQYYNGEERAKGNILERFSAQQFPDLHSELNLSSLELGDSALYFCASSAQGSNQPQHFGDGTRLSIL.